The 24 T cell receptor beta chains listed next were all sequenced from one sample in a study of identical twins. MiXCR was run by TCRdb on the 5' RACE reads, yielding one entry per CDR3 protein. This repertoire shows 1.5 million to 2 million distinct CDR3 sequences, less than 35% found once; its top ten account for approximately 0.29%. Sequenced input: cord blood. The origin of the receptors is a newborn girl in good health.

The chain couples TRBV3-1 to TRBJ2-2, with 8 nucleotides matching TRBD2. The V segment lost 4 bases and the J segment 1 base; nucleotides outside the gene matches: 5. Germline V gene lookup returns CDR1 LGHDT and CDR2 YNNKEL (reference sequence). CDR3 size: 16 residues. CDR3 DNA sequence: TGTGCCAGCAGCCGGGAGGGACTAGGGAACACCGGGGAGCTGTTTTTT. It encodes CASSREGLGNTGELFF.

This clonotype was observed a handful of times. The chain employs TRBV15 and TRBJ1-2; D gene uncertain. Deletions cut 1 base from V and 5 bases from J, with 5 bases between. The germline V gene has CDR1 LNHNV and CDR2 YYDKDF (reference sequence). The CDR3 totals 12 residues. The CDR3 region has the DNA TGTGCCACCAGCAGAGGCGCTTATGGCTACACCTTC. This translates into CATSRGAYGYTF.

A few counts support this clonotype. J is TRBJ2-1 and V is TRBV28, with 12 bases matching TRBD1. J gave up 8 bases and V 3 bases, and 11 bases lay outside the gene matches. The CDR3 sequence is 17 residues long. CDR1 is MDHEN, CDR2 SYDVKM, per germline. The DNA of the CDR3 is TGTGCCAGCAGTTTCACATTACCGGGACAGGGGGCCGATGAGCAGTTCTTC. The encoded protein is CASSFTLPGQGADEQFF.

The J gene is TRBJ1-2, the V gene TRBV2; 11 bases fit TRBD1. After removal of 3 bases from V and 4 bases from J, the junction contained 4 bases not matched to a gene. The CDR3 is made up of 15 amino acids. From germline, CDR1 is SNHLY and CDR2 FYNNEI. CDR3 nucleotide sequence: TGTGCCAGCAGTGAGCGGGACAGGGGGGTCTATGGCTACACCTTC. Its protein product is CASSERDRGVYGYTF.

This clonotype was recorded a few times. The V gene is TRBV5-1, the J gene TRBJ1-1; no clear D. Germline-derived CDR1 and CDR2 are SGHRS and YFSETQ. CDR3 length equals 15 residues. Trimming took off 3 bases at V and 0 bases at J, with 12 bases between the two ends. CDR3 region: CASSYRTPMNTEAFF. The CDR3 region has the DNA TGCGCCAGCAGCTACCGGACGCCTATGAACACTGAAGCTTTCTTT.

The rearrangement joins TRBV4-1 to TRBJ1-5; 7 nucleotides agree with TRBD1. From germline, CDR1 is MGHRA and CDR2 YSYEKL. The ends lost 4 bases at V and 3 bases at J; junction bases unmatched: 9. The CDR3 has 16 amino acids. The CDR3 DNA sequence: TGCGCCAGCAGCCGAATCCCGGGACAGCTCAATCAGCCCCAGCATTTT. Protein product: CASSRIPGQLNQPQHF.

This clonotype was counted a few times. The gene calls are TRBV5-1 and TRBJ2-2, with 11 bases matching TRBD2. CDR1 and CDR2 from the germline V gene are SGHRS and YFSETQ. V was clipped by 7 bases and J by 1 base; unmatched bases: 3. The CDR3 has 15 amino acids. In nucleotides, the CDR3 is TGCGCCAGCTCGGGGACTAGCGGGAACACCGGGGAGCTGTTTTTT. Amino acids: CASSGTSGNTGELFF.

In the case of this clonotype: Compared with germline, one end of the junction differs, possibly owing to a read error. The V gene is TRBV9, the J gene TRBJ1-3; D gene unclear. The CDR3 loop spans 15 amino acids. Germline lookup yields CDR1 SGDLS and CDR2 YYNGEE. CDR3 sequence (DNA): TGTGCCAGCAGCGTAGGGGCCGGGCCTGGAAGCACCATATATTTT. This sequence encodes CASSVGAGPGSTIYF.

The CDR3 reads CATSRARAGDYNEQFF. DNA for the CDR3: TGTGCCACCAGCAGAGCCCGAGCGGGAGACTACAATGAGCAGTTCTTC. The chain has TRBV15 and TRBJ2-1, with 8 nucleotides matching TRBD2. J gave up 3 bases and V 1 base, and 5 bases lay outside the gene matches. The CDR3 totals 16 residues. Germline lookup yields CDR1 LNHNV and CDR2 YYDKDF (reference sequence).

This rearrangement joins TRBV10-3 to TRBJ2-1; 12 positions match TRBD2. In germline, CDR1 is ENHRY, CDR2 SYGVKD. The CDR3 covers 18 residues. V lost 6 bases to trimming and J lost 4 bases; unmatched junction nucleotides: 13. CDR3 in amino acids: CAIRQTSGGSGFYNEQFF. CDR3 DNA: TGTGCCATCAGGCAGACTAGCGGGGGCAGTGGATTTTACAATGAGCAGTTCTTC.

CDR3 in DNA: TGCAGTGCTAGAGAGCTAGCGGGAATCACCTACGAGCAGTACTTC. It translates to CSARELAGITYEQYF. This sequence joins TRBV20-1 and TRBJ2-7, with 9 bases that match TRBD2. Germline CDR1 is DFQATT and CDR2 is SNEGSKA (reference sequence). This CDR3 is built from 15 residues. V was clipped by 0 bases and J by 2 bases; unmatched bases: 5.

This clonotype has a handful of counts. V usage is TRBV7-8 and J usage is TRBJ2-3; D is undetermined. The ends were cut back, 1 base at V and 2 bases at J, with 13 bases in the middle. CDR3 length: 16 residues. The V gene's germline CDR1 is SGHVS and CDR2 FQNEAQ. Here the CDR3 reads CASSLVTQNPTDTQYF. The CDR3 bases are TGTGCCAGCAGCTTAGTGACACAAAACCCCACAGATACGCAGTATTTT.

This CDR3 reads CAISGASGPTDTQYF. CDR3 nucleotides: TGTGCCATCAGCGGTGCCTCGGGGCCCACAGATACGCAGTATTTT. The rearrangement joins TRBV10-3 to TRBJ2-3; TRBD1 or TRBD2 may be the D gene (5 bases each). The CDR3 loop spans 15 amino acids. Germline CDR1 and CDR2: ENHRY and SYGVKD. V was cut by 6 bases and J by 2 bases, with 15 bases left in between.

This clonotype came up once. This chain joins TRBV20-1 and TRBJ2-3; D gene ambiguous. Trimming shortened V by 6 bases and J by 4 bases, and 20 bases separated the two germline ends. This CDR3 region has 15 residues. CDR1 DFQATT and CDR2 SNEGSKA come from the germline V gene (reference sequence). CDR3 coding DNA: TGCAGTGCCGAACGTGGACCCCGAGCTGCAGATACGCAGTATTTT. Amino acids: CSAERGPRAADTQYF.

The chain joins TRBV10-3 to TRBJ2-7, with 7 positions matching TRBD1. The CDR3 contains 13 residues. J lost 5 bases, V lost 6 bases, and 7 bases had no gene match. Germline V CDR1 and CDR2: ENHRY, SYGVKD. The CDR3 DNA sequence: TGTGCCATCAGCCAGACAGGGCCCCACGAGCAGTACTTC. This encodes CAISQTGPHEQYF.

Here the CDR3 reads CASIFTGKGLLTGELFF. In DNA form, the CDR3 reads TGTGCCAGCATTTTTACGGGAAAGGGGTTGTTAACCGGGGAGCTGTTTTTT. This chain uses TRBV25-1 with TRBJ2-2; possibly TRBD1 or TRBD2 for D (5 bases each). The CDR3 loop spans 17 amino acids. V lost 7 bases and J 5 bases, leaving 23 bases between the germline ends. Germline loops: CDR1 MGHDK, CDR2 SYGVNS.

With regard to this clonotype: A read error may explain this, as a much larger clone is one base away. The chain is built from TRBV28 and TRBJ2-4, with 7 positions matching TRBD1. The CDR3 loop spans 15 amino acids. Germline lookup yields CDR1 MDHEN and CDR2 SYDVKM. After removal of 4 bases from V and 15 bases from J, the junction contained 18 bases not matched to a gene. The CDR3 loop reads CASSSRQGVSYEPYF. The CDR3 DNA is TGTGCCAGCAGTTCGAGACAGGGAGTTTCCTACGAGCCGTACTTC.

The chain carries TRBV25-1 and TRBJ2-1; either TRBD1 or TRBD2 may fit D (6 bases each). Between the trimmed V and J ends, which lost 2 bases and 5 bases, there was a span of 13 bases. CDR1 and CDR2 (germline): MGHDK, SYGVNS. The CDR3 runs to 15 residues. The CDR3 sequence is CASSESRGPDNEQFF. CDR3 bases: TGTGCCAGCAGTGAAAGTCGGGGGCCTGACAATGAGCAGTTCTTC.

This chain joins TRBV20-1 and TRBJ2-3; 8 bases are shared with TRBD2. This CDR3 has 18 residues. Germline-derived CDR1 and CDR2 are DFQATT and SNEGSKA (reference sequence). J was trimmed by 2 bases and V by 0 bases; bases with no gene match: 13. The CDR3 nucleotides are TGCAGTGCTAGAGATATTGTGTGGGGTAGCGGGGCCACAGATACGCAGTATTTT. Protein sequence: CSARDIVWGSGATDTQYF.

This clonotype has only a few counts. The chain couples TRBV5-1 to TRBJ1-1; weak D call: TRBD1 (5 bases). The V gene's germline CDR1 is SGHRS and CDR2 YFSETQ. The CDR3 has 16 amino acids. The V gene lost 1 base and the J gene lost 1 base, with 14 bases spanning the gap. CDR3 sequence: CASSLTPSTGNTEAFF. CDR3 nucleotide sequence: TGCGCCAGCAGCTTGACCCCGTCTACAGGGAACACTGAAGCTTTCTTT.

The chain links TRBV29-1 to TRBJ1-1; D is unclear. Per germline, CDR1 SQVTM and CDR2 ANQGSEA. Trimming took off 7 bases at V and 3 bases at J, with 15 bases between the two ends. CDR3 length: 13 amino acids. The DNA for the CDR3 is TGCAGCGCCCGCGCGGGGAGGTACACTGAAGCTTTCTTT. Its translation is CSARAGRYTEAFF.

This clonotype was counted between two and nine times. The chain has TRBV18 and TRBJ1-5; 10 bases agree with TRBD1. The CDR3 loop spans 14 amino acids. Germline V gene sequence: CDR1 KGHSH, CDR2 LQKENI. Trimming cost V 5 bases and J 5 bases; bases outside gene matches: 3. The CDR3 DNA is TGTGCCAGCTCAGCGACAGGGGGCTATCAGCCCCAGCATTTT. Protein product: CASSATGGYQPQHF. Variable domain in full (rest from reference TRBV18 and TRBJ1-5): NAGVMQNPRHLVRRRGQEARLRCSPMKGHSHVYWYRQLPEEGLKFMVYLQKENIIDESGMPKERFSAEFPKEGPSILRIQQVVRGDSAAYFCASSATGGYQPQHFGDGTRLSIL.

The genes are TRBV24-1 and TRBJ1-5; TRBD1 is a possible D gene (6 bases). CDR1 KGHDR and CDR2 SFDVKD come from the germline V gene. Trimming pared 5 bases from V and 1 base from J, leaving 8 bases between. The CDR3 sequence is 14 residues long. The CDR3 DNA follows: TGTGCCACCAGTGGGGGGGCGAGCAATCAGCCCCAGCATTTT. Translation: CATSGGASNQPQHF.

This clonotype was detected ten times or more. The V gene is TRBV29-1, the J gene TRBJ1-2; D is uncertain. Trimming removed 2 bases at V and 6 bases at J, with 4 bases between. Germline CDR1 reads SQVTM; CDR2 reads ANQGSEA. The CDR3 is 10 amino acids. The CDR3: CSVEKDGYTF. DNA of the CDR3: TGCAGCGTTGAAAAGGATGGCTACACCTTC.